This TCR beta chain is drawn from a study of PD-1 blockade in classical Hodgkin lymphoma. Study details: Patients got intravenous nivolumab 3 mg/kg every 2 weeks. Overall study results and limits: Relapsed/refractory patients reportedly had lower baseline diversity than newly diagnosed patients. CD4+ TCR diversity climbed significantly by C4D1, unlike CD8+ TCR diversity. Complete responders entered with baseline diversity on par with newly diagnosed patients, the results showed.

This CDR3 has 15 residues. Trimming took off 1 base at V and 4 bases at J, with 10 bases between the two ends. Germline V gene data show CDR1 as SGHTA and CDR2 as FQGTGA. Generated by immunoSEQ multiplex PCR, the TCRdb table keeps only in-frame clones and is missing some. The table shows some 25,000 clones, with 78% occurring only once. A note on this clone: Antigen: not known.

The patients all showed relapse after autologous stem cell transplantation, while their brentuximab vedotin exposure varied. The sample was peripheral blood mononuclear cells (PBMCs), taken before the second cycle of nivolumab. This receptor was identified in a human donor with classical Hodgkin lymphoma. This chain uses TRBV7-3 with TRBJ2-2; D is undetermined. This CDR3 is CASSLRPVGTGELFF. CDR3 nucleotide sequence: TGTGCCAGCAGCTTAAGGCCGGTGGGCACCGGGGAGCTGTTTTTT.